One sample yielded the 18 T cell receptor beta chains listed below, sequenced in a study of regulatory T cells in long-lasting Graves disease. Combining iRepertoire HTBI primers with Arm-PCR of CDR3 regions, the authors built TCR beta libraries. TCRdb passed the multiplex PCR reads through MiXCR, listing each CDR3 protein once. The sample has roughly 430,000 distinct CDR3 sequences, around 20% seen once. The time point is: persistent/refractory GD, antithyroid drugs over 5 years with positive TRAb. The authors made the TCR library using RNA they extracted from PBMCs. The source was peripheral blood mononuclear cells (PBMCs), collected when the disease was refractory, from a patient treated with antithyroid drugs. These receptors all stem from a female donor with Graves disease.

This clonotype appeared many times. One junction end disagrees with the germline gene, perhaps due to a read error. The gene calls are TRBV5-1 and TRBJ1-1; the match to TRBD1 covers 7 bases. Germline assignment: CDR1 SGHRS and CDR2 YFSETQ. The CDR3 runs 14 residues. The DNA for the CDR3 is TGTGCCAGCAGTCTCACAGGGGTGAACACTGAAGCTTTCTTT. Protein: CASSLTGVNTEAFF.

This clonotype was counted at least ten times. V and J are TRBV6-1 and TRBJ2-4; 8 bases are shared with TRBD1. V lost 6 bases and J lost 7; bases outside the gene matches: 5. CDR3 length: 13 amino acids. From germline, CDR1 is MNHNS and CDR2 SASEGT. Here the CDR3 reads CASRGTGLNIQYF. In DNA form, the CDR3 reads TGTGCCAGCAGGGGGACAGGTCTTAACATTCAGTACTTC.

This clonotype has at least ten counts. The CDR3 is CAISPTGPAYQPQHF. The CDR3 coding sequence is TGTGCCATCAGTCCTACCGGGCCAGCCTATCAGCCCCAGCATTTT. V is TRBV10-3 and J is TRBJ1-5, with D unclear. The CDR3 totals 15 residues. Germline V gene lookup returns CDR1 ENHRY and CDR2 SYGVKD. V lost 5 bases to trimming and J lost 5 bases, with 16 bases between them.

In this sample, this clonotype turned up many times. This chain links TRBV30 with TRBJ1-1; D is possibly TRBD1 (5 bases). The CDR3 is made up of 11 amino acids. Trimming removed 7 bases at V and 1 base at J, with 7 bases between. Per the germline V gene, CDR1 is GTSNPN and CDR2 is SVGIG (reference sequence). The CDR3 protein is CALTENTEAFF. DNA of the CDR3: TGTGCCTTGACAGAGAACACTGAAGCTTTCTTT.

The chain couples TRBV19 to TRBJ2-5, with D perhaps matching TRBD1 (6 bases). This CDR3 is 15 amino acids long. Trimming took 3 bases from V and 5 from J, leaving 16 bases between them. Germline V gene data show CDR1 as LNHDA and CDR2 as SQIVND (reference sequence). This CDR3 reads CASSMGQGNTETQYF. DNA of the CDR3: TGTGCCAGTAGTATGGGGCAGGGGAATACGGAGACCCAGTACTTC.

There are many counts of this clonotype. V usage is TRBV27 and J usage is TRBJ1-6; no clear D gene. Trimming removed 0 bases from V and 9 bases from J, with 12 bases in between. The CDR3 totals 15 residues. Germline V gene sequence: CDR1 MNHEY, CDR2 SMNVEV (reference sequence). For the CDR3, the DNA is TGTGCCAGCAGTTTATCGGTACATCGAGGTTCACCCCTCCACTTT. Translated, it gives CASSLSVHRGSPLHF.

Details on this clonotype: A read error may explain this, as a much larger clone is one base away. The chain joins TRBV6-1 to TRBJ2-7; 12 bases match TRBD2. V shed 1 base and J 9 bases; nucleotides not matched to a gene: 7. CDR3 length: 15 residues. Germline V gene sequence: CDR1 MNHNS, CDR2 SASEGT. CDR3 sequence reads: CASSEVTSGSWGQYF. The CDR3 DNA reads TGTGCCAGCAGTGAAGTGACTAGCGGGAGCTGGGGGCAGTACTTC.

This clonotype was detected a few times. The rearrangement joins TRBV5-4 to TRBJ2-2; TRBD1 might be the D (5 bases). CDR3 length equals 13 residues. Germline lookup yields CDR1 SGHNT and CDR2 YYREEE (reference sequence). V was trimmed by 1 base and J by 7 bases, leaving 8 bases between them. CDR3 in amino acids: CASSLRGNGELFF. The CDR3 nucleotides read TGTGCCAGCAGCTTGAGGGGTAACGGGGAGCTGTTTTTT.

The table lists this clonotype with many counts. The V gene is TRBV6-5, the J gene TRBJ2-7; the D gene is possibly TRBD1 (6 bases). This CDR3 is built from 14 residues. Trimming removed 2 bases at V and 0 bases at J, with 8 bases between. Germline CDR1 is MNHEY and CDR2 is SVGAGI. This CDR3 is CASSYQGSSYEQYF. In DNA form, the CDR3 reads TGTGCCAGCAGTTACCAGGGGTCCTCCTACGAGCAGTACTTC.

The V and J genes are TRBV20-1 and TRBJ1-1, with 7 bases lining up with TRBD1. CDR1 DFQATT and CDR2 SNEGSKA come from the germline V gene (reference sequence). The CDR3 runs to 13 residues. V shed 2 bases and J 6 bases; nucleotides not matched to a gene: 6. CDR3 amino acids: CSARRTGVPEAFF. In DNA, the CDR3 is TGCAGTGCTAGACGCACAGGGGTCCCTGAAGCTTTCTTT.

This clonotype was recorded many times. This sequence joins TRBV7-9 and TRBJ1-1; D is uncertain. This CDR3 contains 16 residues. Germline assignment: CDR1 SEHNR and CDR2 FQNEAQ (reference sequence). Deletions cut 1 base from V and 2 bases from J, with 14 bases between. CDR3 residues: CASSLENRRPNTEAFF. The CDR3 nucleotides read TGTGCCAGCAGCTTAGAAAACCGAAGACCTAACACTGAAGCTTTCTTT.

The rearrangement joins TRBV19 to TRBJ1-2, with D unclear. V was pared by 3 bases and J by 4 bases, with 9 bases between. The CDR3 is 13 amino acids. In germline, CDR1 is LNHDA, CDR2 SQIVND (reference sequence). This CDR3 is CASSIAGVYGYTF. CDR3 bases: TGTGCCAGTAGTATCGCTGGGGTCTATGGCTACACCTTC.

The V and J genes are TRBV10-1 and TRBJ2-2; no reliable D call. Germline V gene lookup returns CDR1 WNHNN and CDR2 SYGVQD (reference sequence). This CDR3 region has 14 residues. V lost 8 bases, J lost 1 base, and 11 bases lay in between. This CDR3 is CASRPGENTGELFF. Here the CDR3 DNA reads TGCGCCAGCCGCCCCGGAGAGAACACCGGGGAGCTGTTTTTT.

The J gene is TRBJ1-5, the V gene TRBV15; D might be TRBD1 (6 bases). V was pared by 5 bases and J by 0 bases, with 14 bases between. CDR1 is LNHNV and CDR2 is YYDKDF in the germline V gene (reference sequence). This CDR3 is built from 16 residues. CDR3 nucleotides: TGTGCCACCAGCGCCGGCGGACAGCATAGCAATCAGCCCCAGCATTTT. It is translated as CATSAGGQHSNQPQHF.

The rearrangement uses TRBV6-1 and TRBJ2-7; TRBD1 matches 10 bases. Trimming removed 8 bases from V and 5 bases from J; junction bases left unmatched: 6. Germline V gene data show CDR1 as MNHNS and CDR2 as SASEGT. This CDR3 spans 13 amino acids. The DNA for the CDR3 is TGTGCCAGCCTCCGGGACAGGGGCCACGAGCAGTACTTC. This codes for CASLRDRGHEQYF.

There are many counts of this clonotype. The chain uses TRBV10-3 and TRBJ1-4; D might be TRBD1 (5 bases). Germline CDR1 reads ENHRY; CDR2 reads SYGVKD. The CDR3 spans 15 residues. V was pared by 9 bases and J by 7 bases, with 21 bases between. CDR3 amino acids: CAISQEGFGGEKLFF. The CDR3 DNA follows: TGTGCCATTTCCCAGGAGGGGTTTGGTGGTGAAAAACTGTTTTTT.

The rearrangement joins TRBV4-1 to TRBJ2-5; D is perhaps TRBD2 (6 bases). The germline V and J ends were trimmed by 0 bases and 5 bases, with 19 bases remaining between them. The CDR3 has 17 amino acids. Germline CDR1 is MGHRA and CDR2 is YSYEKL. As DNA, the CDR3 is TGCGCCAGCAGCCAAGATGGTGGGGGGATCGGTTGGGAGACCCAGTACTTC. Translated, it gives CASSQDGGGIGWETQYF.

This clonotype was counted between two and nine times. J is TRBJ2-7 and V is TRBV5-1; a possible D gene is TRBD1 (5 bases). There are 13 residues in the CDR3. With 2 bases removed from V and 5 bases from J, the gap between germline ends came to 11 bases. Germline lookup yields CDR1 SGHRS and CDR2 YFSETQ. CDR3 sequence: CASSFSGSHEQYF. CDR3 sequence (DNA): TGCGCCAGCAGCTTCTCAGGGTCCCACGAGCAGTACTTC.